Following are 14 T cell receptor beta chains from one sample sequenced in a study of blood T cell repertoires in COVID-19 (dated by TCRdb to about 2020). Libraries were made using the immunoSEQ multiplex PCR assay. As stored in TCRdb, this immuneACCESS dataset retains in-frame rearrangements with V and J assigned. A fraction of the clones does not appear; measured against another copy, unresolved V genes explain less than half of the discrepancy, and the remainder lacks a known reason. The sample table holds 65,000 or so clones, of which over 75% were seen once. The ten largest account for 15% of the sample. The sequenced sample was peripheral blood. Every receptor here comes from a man older than 75 with acute or convalescent COVID-19.

This clone was seen only once. This chain uses TRBV7-2 with TRBJ1-6; no firm D call. This CDR3 spans 14 amino acids. Germline CDR1 reads SGHTA; CDR2 reads FQGNSA. Trimming left V 5 bases short and J 8 bases short, with 13 bases between. The CDR3 nucleotides read TGTGCCAGCAGCCCCTACAAGGAGTATTCACCCCTCCACTTT. It is translated as CASSPYKEYSPLHF.

The CDR3 loop reads CAWSVRDNQPQHF. In DNA form, the CDR3 reads TGTGCCTGGAGTGTGCGGGACAATCAGCCCCAGCATTTT. The chain has TRBV30 and TRBJ1-5; D ambiguous. The CDR3 runs to 13 residues. The germline V gene encodes CDR1 GTSNPN and CDR2 SVGIG (reference sequence). Trimming cost V 0 bases and J 3 bases, with 6 bases left between them.

The chain combines TRBV6-1 with TRBJ1-1; TRBD1 matches at 7 bases. CDR1 is MNHNS, CDR2 SASEGT, per germline. Trimming cost V 5 bases and J 11 bases; bases outside gene matches: 5. This CDR3 contains 11 residues. The CDR3 region is CASSPDRLAFF. The CDR3 nucleotides read TGTGCCAGCAGTCCGGACAGGTTGGCTTTCTTT.

The V gene is TRBV4-1, the J gene TRBJ2-1; 8 bases match TRBD1. Trimming took 1 base from V and 7 from J; bases not matched to a gene: 9. CDR1 and CDR2 from the germline V gene are MGHRA and YSYEKL. This CDR3 has 16 amino acids. CDR3 residues: CASSQAPGGFGNEQFF. The CDR3 DNA reads TGCGCCAGCAGCCAAGCTCCAGGGGGCTTCGGGAATGAGCAGTTCTTC.

The chain joins TRBV4-1 to TRBJ2-7; D is possibly TRBD2 (5 bases). Germline values: CDR1 MGHRA, CDR2 YSYEKL. CDR3 length equals 17 residues. The V end lost 4 bases, the J end lost 0 bases, and 19 bases lay between the germline ends. The CDR3 DNA reads as TGCGCCAGCAGCCGGAGTGGCCTCTCCGGGAACTCCTACGAGCAGTACTTC. Translating gives CASSRSGLSGNSYEQYF.

This chain uses TRBV5-1 with TRBJ2-5; 12 nucleotides match TRBD2. Per the germline V gene, CDR1 is SGHRS and CDR2 is YFSETQ. After removal of 3 bases from V and 0 bases from J, the junction contained 3 bases not matched to a gene. There are 16 residues in the CDR3. The CDR3 DNA reads TGCGCCAGCAGCTGGACTAGCGGGACGTACCAAGAGACCCAGTACTTC. Protein product: CASSWTSGTYQETQYF.

CDR3 region: CSVEGWQNNEQFF. The CDR3 DNA is TGCAGCGTTGAAGGGTGGCAGAACAATGAGCAGTTCTTC. V is TRBV29-1 and J is TRBJ2-1; D unclear. This CDR3 region has 13 residues. Germline values: CDR1 SQVTM, CDR2 ANQGSEA. V was clipped by 1 base and J by 5 bases, with 9 bases between them.

The chain combines TRBV7-3 with TRBJ2-1; 10 nucleotides agree with TRBD2. This CDR3 has 16 amino acids. Germline CDR1 SGHTA, CDR2 FQGTGA. The trim removed 5 bases at V and 6 bases at J, leaving 10 bases unmatched. The CDR3 bases are TGTGCCAGCAGCCTCAGACCATCTAGCGGGGGCAATGAGCAGTTCTTC. Protein: CASSLRPSSGGNEQFF. Drawing the rest from reference TRBV7-3 and TRBJ2-1, the complete variable domain is GAGVSQTPSNKVTEKGKYVELRCDPISGHTALYWYRQSLGQGPEFLIYFQGTGAADDSGLPNDRFFAVRPEGSVSTLKIQRTERGDSAVYLCASSLRPSSGGNEQFFGPGTRLTVL.

This chain uses TRBV18 with TRBJ2-5; 9 nucleotides match TRBD2. V gave up 1 base and J gave up 2 bases; unmatched junction bases: 5. The CDR3 covers 16 residues. Per germline, CDR1 KGHSH and CDR2 LQKENI. The CDR3 nucleotides read TGTGCCAGCTCACCACGTAACAGCGGGGGGCAAGAGACCCAGTACTTC. It codes for CASSPRNSGGQETQYF.

The chain joins TRBV10-3 to TRBJ2-7; 7 nucleotides line up with TRBD1. The CDR3 is 14 amino acids. With V trimmed by 0 bases and J by 4 bases, 3 bases remained unmatched. CDR1 is ENHRY, CDR2 SYGVKD, per germline. Here the CDR3 reads CAISESATGYEQYF. As DNA, the CDR3 is TGTGCCATCAGTGAGTCGGCGACAGGGTACGAGCAGTACTTC.

This rearrangement joins TRBV3-1 (or the pseudogene TRBV3-2) to TRBJ1-1; D call uncertain. V dropped 1 base and J dropped 11 bases, with 11 bases sitting between them. The CDR3 sequence is 12 residues long. Germline CDR1 and CDR2: LGHDT and YNNKEL (reference sequence). The CDR3 here is CASSQAGRRAFF. CDR3 nucleotides: TGTGCCAGCAGCCAAGCGGGCAGGAGGGCTTTCTTT.

This chain links TRBV6-6 with TRBJ1-2; 8 positions agree with TRBD1. The CDR3 spans 16 residues. Germline CDR1 is MNHNY and CDR2 is SVGAGI (reference sequence). V gave up 5 bases and J gave up 0 bases; unmatched junction bases: 8. The CDR3 loop is CASSTGGVHANYGYTF. The CDR3, as DNA: TGTGCCAGCAGTACAGGGGGAGTGCATGCTAACTATGGCTACACCTTC.

The chain uses TRBV27 and TRBJ2-7, with unresolved D. The CDR3 runs 15 residues. V was shortened by 6 bases and J by 2 bases, with 17 bases between the two germline ends. Germline CDR1 is MNHEY and CDR2 is SMNVEV (reference sequence). CDR3: CASSSHHPSPYEQYF. The DNA of the CDR3 is TGTGCCAGCAGCTCTCATCATCCGAGCCCCTACGAGCAGTACTTC.

The chain carries TRBV5-1 and TRBJ1-1; D is possibly TRBD1 (5 bases). Trimming stripped 3 bases from V and 4 bases from J, with 13 bases between. The CDR3 is 14 amino acids. The germline gives CDR1 SGHRS, CDR2 YFSETQ. The CDR3 region is CASSSSSGGTEAFF. The CDR3 DNA reads as TGCGCCAGCAGCTCGTCCAGCGGGGGCACTGAAGCTTTCTTT.